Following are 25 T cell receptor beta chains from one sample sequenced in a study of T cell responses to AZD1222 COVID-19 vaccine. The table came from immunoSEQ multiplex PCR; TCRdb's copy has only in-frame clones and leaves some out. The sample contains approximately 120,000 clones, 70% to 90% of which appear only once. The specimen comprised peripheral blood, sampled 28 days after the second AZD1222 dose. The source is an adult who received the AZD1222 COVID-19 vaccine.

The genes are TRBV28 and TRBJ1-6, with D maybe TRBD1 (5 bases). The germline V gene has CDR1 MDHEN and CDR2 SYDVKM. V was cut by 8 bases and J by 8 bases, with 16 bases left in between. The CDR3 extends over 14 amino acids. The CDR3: CASSPGGGHSPLHF. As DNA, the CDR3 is TGTGCCAGCTCCCCGGGGGGGGGACATTCACCCCTCCACTTT.

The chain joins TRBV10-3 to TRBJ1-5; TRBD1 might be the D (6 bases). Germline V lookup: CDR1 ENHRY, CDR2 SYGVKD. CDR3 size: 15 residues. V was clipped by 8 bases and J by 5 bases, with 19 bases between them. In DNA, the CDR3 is TGTGCCATCTCCGAACAAGGGGGGGGGTATCAGCCCCAGCATTTT. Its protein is CAISEQGGGYQPQHF.

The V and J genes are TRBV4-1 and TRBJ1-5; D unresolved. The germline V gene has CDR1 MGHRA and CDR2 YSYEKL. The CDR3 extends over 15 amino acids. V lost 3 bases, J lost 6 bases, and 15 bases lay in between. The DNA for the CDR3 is TGCGCCAGCAGCCAGGCGGACGGGGAGAGTCAGCCCCAGCATTTT. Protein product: CASSQADGESQPQHF.

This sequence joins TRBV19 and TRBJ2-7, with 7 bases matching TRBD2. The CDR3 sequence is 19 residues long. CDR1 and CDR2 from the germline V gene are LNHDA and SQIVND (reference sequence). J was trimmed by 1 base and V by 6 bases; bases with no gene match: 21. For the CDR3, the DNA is TGTGCCAGTAGCCCCAGGGCCAGACAGTTCGAGCGGGAATCCTACGAGCAGTACTTC. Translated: CASSPRARQFERESYEQYF.

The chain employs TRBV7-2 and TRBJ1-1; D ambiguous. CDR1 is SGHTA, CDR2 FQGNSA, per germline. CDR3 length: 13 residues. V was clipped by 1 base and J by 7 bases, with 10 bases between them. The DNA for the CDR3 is TGTGCCAGCAGCTTAGACCGACGGCGTGAAGCTTTCTTT. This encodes CASSLDRRREAFF.

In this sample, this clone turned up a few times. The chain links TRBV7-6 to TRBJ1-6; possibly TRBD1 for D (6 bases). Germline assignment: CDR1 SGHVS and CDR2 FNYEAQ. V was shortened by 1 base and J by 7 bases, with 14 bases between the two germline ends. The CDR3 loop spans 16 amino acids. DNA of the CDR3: TGTGCCAGCAGCTTAGGCCAGCAGGGGCAAAATTCACCCCTCCACTTT. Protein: CASSLGQQGQNSPLHF.

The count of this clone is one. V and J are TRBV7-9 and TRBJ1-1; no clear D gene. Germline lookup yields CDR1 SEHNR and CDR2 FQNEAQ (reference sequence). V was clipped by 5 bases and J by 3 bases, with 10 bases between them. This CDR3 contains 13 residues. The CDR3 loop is CASSPSNHTEAFF. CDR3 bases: TGTGCCAGCAGCCCTTCCAACCACACTGAAGCTTTCTTT.

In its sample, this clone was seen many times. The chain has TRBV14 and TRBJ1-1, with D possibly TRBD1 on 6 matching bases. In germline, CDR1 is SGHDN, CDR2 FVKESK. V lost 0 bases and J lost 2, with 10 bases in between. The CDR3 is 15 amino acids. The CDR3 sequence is CASSQEGALNTEAFF. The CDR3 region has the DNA TGTGCCAGCAGCCAAGAGGGGGCTCTTAACACTGAAGCTTTCTTT.

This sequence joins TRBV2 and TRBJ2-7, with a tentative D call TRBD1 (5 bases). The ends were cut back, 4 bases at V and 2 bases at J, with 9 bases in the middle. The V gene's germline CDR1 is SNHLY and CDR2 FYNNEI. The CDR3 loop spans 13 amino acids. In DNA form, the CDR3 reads TGTGCCAGCAGTGGGACACTACCCTACGAGCAGTACTTC. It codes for CASSGTLPYEQYF.

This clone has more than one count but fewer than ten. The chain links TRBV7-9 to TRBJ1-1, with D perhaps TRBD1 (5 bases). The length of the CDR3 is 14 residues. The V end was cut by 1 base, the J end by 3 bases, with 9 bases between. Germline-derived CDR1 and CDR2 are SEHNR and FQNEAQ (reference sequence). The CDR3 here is CASSLEPGDTEAFF. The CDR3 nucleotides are TGTGCCAGCAGCTTAGAGCCGGGGGACACTGAAGCTTTCTTT.

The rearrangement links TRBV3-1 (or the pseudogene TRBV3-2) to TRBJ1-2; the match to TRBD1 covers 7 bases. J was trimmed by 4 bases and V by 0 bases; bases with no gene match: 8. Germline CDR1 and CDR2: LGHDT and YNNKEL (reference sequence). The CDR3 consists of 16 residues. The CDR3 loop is CASSQETTGAFYGYTF. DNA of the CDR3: TGTGCCAGCAGCCAAGAGACCACAGGGGCCTTCTATGGCTACACCTTC.

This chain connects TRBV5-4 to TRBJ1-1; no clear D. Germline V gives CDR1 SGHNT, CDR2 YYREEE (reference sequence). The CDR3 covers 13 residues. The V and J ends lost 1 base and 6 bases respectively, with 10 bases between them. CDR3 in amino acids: CASSLRSDSEAFF. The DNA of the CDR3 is TGTGCCAGCAGCTTGAGGTCCGACTCTGAAGCTTTCTTT.

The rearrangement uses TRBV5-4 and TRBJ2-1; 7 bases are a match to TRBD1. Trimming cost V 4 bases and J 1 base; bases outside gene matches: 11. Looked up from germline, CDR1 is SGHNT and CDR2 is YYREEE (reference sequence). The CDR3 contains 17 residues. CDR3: CASSPERQGVSYNEQFF. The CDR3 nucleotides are TGTGCCAGCAGCCCGGAAAGGCAGGGGGTGTCCTACAATGAGCAGTTCTTC.

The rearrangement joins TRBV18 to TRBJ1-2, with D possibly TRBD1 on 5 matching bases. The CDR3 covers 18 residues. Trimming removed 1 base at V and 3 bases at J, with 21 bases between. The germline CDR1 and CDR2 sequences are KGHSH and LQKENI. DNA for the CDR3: TGTGCCAGCTCACCACTTATACCTGATTCGACAGACTACTATGGCTACACCTTC. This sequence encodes CASSPLIPDSTDYYGYTF. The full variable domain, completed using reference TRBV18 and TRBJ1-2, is NAGVMQNPRHLVRRRGQEARLRCSPMKGHSHVYWYRQLPEEGLKFMVYLQKENIIDESGMPKERFSAEFPKEGPSILRIQQVVRGDSAAYFCASSPLIPDSTDYYGYTFGSGTRLTVV.

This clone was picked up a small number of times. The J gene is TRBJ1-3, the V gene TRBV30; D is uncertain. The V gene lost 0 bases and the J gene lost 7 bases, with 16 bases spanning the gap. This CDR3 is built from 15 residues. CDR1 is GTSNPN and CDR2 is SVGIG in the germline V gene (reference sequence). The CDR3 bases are TGTGCCTGGAGTGTAGGTGCCCAAAGAGGGAACACCATATATTTT. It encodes CAWSVGAQRGNTIYF.

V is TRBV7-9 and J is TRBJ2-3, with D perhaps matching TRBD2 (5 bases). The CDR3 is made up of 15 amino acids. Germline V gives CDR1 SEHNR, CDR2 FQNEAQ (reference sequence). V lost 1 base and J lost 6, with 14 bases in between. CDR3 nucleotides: TGTGCCAGCAGCTTAGAGGCCGGGGTGCAGGATACGCAGTATTTT. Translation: CASSLEAGVQDTQYF.

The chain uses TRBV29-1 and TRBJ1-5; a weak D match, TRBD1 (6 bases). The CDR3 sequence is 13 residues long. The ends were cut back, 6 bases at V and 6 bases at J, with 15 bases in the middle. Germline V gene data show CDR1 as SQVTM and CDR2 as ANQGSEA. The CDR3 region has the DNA TGCAGCGTAGCCCGGGGGGCGGGTCAGCCCCAGCATTTT. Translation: CSVARGAGQPQHF. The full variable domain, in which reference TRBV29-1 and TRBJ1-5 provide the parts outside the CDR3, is SAVISQKPSRDICQRGTSLTIQCQVDSQVTMMFWYRQQPGQSLTLIATANQGSEATYESGFVIDKFPISRPNLTFSTLTVSNMSPEDSSIYLCSVARGAGQPQHFGDGTRLSIL.

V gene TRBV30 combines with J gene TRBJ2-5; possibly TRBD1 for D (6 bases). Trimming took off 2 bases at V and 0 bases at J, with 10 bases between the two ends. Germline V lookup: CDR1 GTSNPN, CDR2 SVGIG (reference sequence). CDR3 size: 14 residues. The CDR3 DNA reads TGTGCCTGGAGTCCAGGGGCGCACCAAGAGACCCAGTACTTC. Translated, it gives CAWSPGAHQETQYF.

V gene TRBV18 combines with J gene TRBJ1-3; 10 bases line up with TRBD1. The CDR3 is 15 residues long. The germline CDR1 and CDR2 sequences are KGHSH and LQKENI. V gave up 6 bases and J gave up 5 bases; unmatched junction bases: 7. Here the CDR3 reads CASSPGDRGRNTIYF. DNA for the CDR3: TGTGCCAGCTCCCCCGGGGACAGGGGACGAAACACCATATATTTT.

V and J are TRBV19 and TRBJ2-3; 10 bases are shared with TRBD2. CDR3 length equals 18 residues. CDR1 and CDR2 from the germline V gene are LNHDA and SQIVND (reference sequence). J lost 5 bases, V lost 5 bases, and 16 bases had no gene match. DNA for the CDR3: TGTGCCAGTAGTTACCCCGTAGGAAGCGGGGGGGCGGGAGATACGCAGTATTTT. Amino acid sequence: CASSYPVGSGGAGDTQYF.

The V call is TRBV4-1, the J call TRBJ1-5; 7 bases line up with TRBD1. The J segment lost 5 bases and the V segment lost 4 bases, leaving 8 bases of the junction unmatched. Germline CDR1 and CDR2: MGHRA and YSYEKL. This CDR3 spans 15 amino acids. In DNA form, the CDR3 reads TGCGCCAGCAGCCGCGACAGGGTTGAAGATCAGCCCCAGCATTTT. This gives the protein CASSRDRVEDQPQHF.

The CDR3 nucleotides are TGTGCCAGTAGTATGGGGGGACAGGGACCGAACGAGCAGTACTTC. It specifies CASSMGGQGPNEQYF. The chain uses TRBV19 and TRBJ2-7; 9 nucleotides line up with TRBD1. Germline V gives CDR1 LNHDA, CDR2 SQIVND (reference sequence). There are 15 residues in the CDR3. V gave up 3 bases and J gave up 5 bases; unmatched junction bases: 8. Supplemented by reference TRBV19 and TRBJ2-7, the full variable domain reads DGGITQSPKYLFRKEGQNVTLSCEQNLNHDAMYWYRQDPGQGLRLIYYSQIVNDFQKGDIAEGYSVSREKKESFPLTVTSAQKNPTAFYLCASSMGGQGPNEQYFGPGTRLTVT.

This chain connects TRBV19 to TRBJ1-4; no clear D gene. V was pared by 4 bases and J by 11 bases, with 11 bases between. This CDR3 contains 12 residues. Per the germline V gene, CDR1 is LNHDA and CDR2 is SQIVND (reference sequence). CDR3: CASSTGRNKLFF. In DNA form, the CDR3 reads TGTGCCAGTAGTACTGGACGGAATAAACTGTTTTTT.

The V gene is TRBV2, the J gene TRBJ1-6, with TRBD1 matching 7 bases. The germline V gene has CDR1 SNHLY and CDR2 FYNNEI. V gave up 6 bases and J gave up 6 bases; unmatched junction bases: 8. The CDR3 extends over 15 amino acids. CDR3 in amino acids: CASSVTGSGNSPLHF. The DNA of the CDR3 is TGTGCCAGCAGCGTGACAGGGTCGGGTAATTCACCCCTCCACTTT.

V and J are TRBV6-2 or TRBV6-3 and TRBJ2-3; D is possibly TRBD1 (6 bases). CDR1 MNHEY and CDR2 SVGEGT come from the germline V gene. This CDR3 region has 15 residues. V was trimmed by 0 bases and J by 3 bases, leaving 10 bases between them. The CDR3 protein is CASSYSQGLTDTQYF. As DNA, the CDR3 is TGTGCCAGCAGTTACTCGCAGGGGTTGACAGATACGCAGTATTTT.